Detailed here is one T cell receptor (beta chain). Its antigen is unknown. This library used around 0.4 ug RNA and molecular barcoded adaptors spanning alpha/delta and beta/gamma chains. In TCRdb, the reads were re-called with MiXCR into one record per CDR3 protein. The sample yields about 60,000 distinct CDR3 sequences, 14% seen once. This entry is derived from a study of read filtering for tumor transcriptome and immune sequencing. Notes on the study in general: This fraction held mixed bone marrow immune cells after CD138-negative sorting.

The germline V gene has CDR1 LNHNV and CDR2 YYDKDF (reference sequence). V shed 2 bases, J shed 2 bases, and the junction held 5 bases outside the gene matches. The CDR3 loop spans 16 amino acids. The chain recombines TRBV15 with TRBJ2-3; 9 nucleotides agree with TRBD1. The clonotype originates from a donor aged 40 or over with multiple myeloma. Sequences were obtained from a population of CD138-negative cells sorted from bone marrow. The CDR3 is CATSRYRGRNTDTQYF. CDR3 in DNA: TGTGCCACCAGCAGATACAGGGGGCGGAACACAGATACGCAGTATTTT.